This passage covers 13 T cell receptor beta chains from one sample sequenced in a study of shared clonotypes between healthy human individuals. The table came from immunoSEQ multiplex PCR; TCRdb's copy has only in-frame clones and leaves some out. The data show about 1,800,000 clones, roughly 94% seen once. It was CD45RO-negative cells, positively selected for CCR7, that made up naive CD8 cells, with terminally differentiated effector memory CD45RA+ cells excluded. The sequenced sample was naive CD8+ T cells sorted from blood. These receptors were obtained from a young man in good health.

This chain uses TRBV11-2 with TRBJ2-1; D uncertain. The CDR3 is 11 amino acids. Per germline, CDR1 SGHAT and CDR2 FQNNGV. The germline V and J ends were trimmed by 7 bases and 9 bases, with 10 bases remaining between them. The CDR3 nucleotides are TGTGCCAGCATCCCTTGGGGTGAGCAGTTCTTC. Amino acids: CASIPWGEQFF. Full variable domain (outside the CDR3, taken from reference TRBV11-2 and TRBJ2-1): EAGVAQSPRYKIIEKRQSVAFWCNPISGHATLYWYQQILGQGPKLLIQFQNNGVVDDSQLPKDRFSAERLKGVDSTLKIQPAKLEDSAVYLCASIPWGEQFFGPGTRLTVL.

This clone occurred a few times. This chain joins TRBV4-1 and TRBJ2-7; the D gene is possibly TRBD2 (5 bases). This CDR3 is built from 11 residues. Germline V gives CDR1 MGHRA, CDR2 YSYEKL. V lost 7 bases and J 5 bases, leaving 9 bases between the germline ends. The DNA for the CDR3 is TGCGCCAGCATGGGGAGCAACGAGCAGTACTTC. Amino acid sequence: CASMGSNEQYF.

The J gene is TRBJ2-1, the V gene TRBV27, with D perhaps TRBD2 (6 bases). The CDR3 is made up of 18 amino acids. The germline CDR1 and CDR2 sequences are MNHEY and SMNVEV (reference sequence). V was cut by 2 bases and J by 3 bases, with 20 bases left in between. This CDR3 is CASSLRNIFLGGYNEQFF. As DNA, the CDR3 is TGTGCCAGCAGTTTACGCAATATTTTCCTCGGGGGCTACAATGAGCAGTTCTTC.

The genes are TRBV28 and TRBJ2-3; D gene unclear. Germline V lookup: CDR1 MDHEN, CDR2 SYDVKM. This CDR3 region has 14 residues. V was clipped by 3 bases and J by 7 bases, with 14 bases between them. The CDR3 is CASSFITDVYTQYF. The DNA for the CDR3 is TGTGCCAGCAGTTTTATTACCGACGTATATACGCAGTATTTT. Drawing the rest from reference TRBV28 and TRBJ2-3, the complete variable domain is DVKVTQSSRYLVKRTGEKVFLECVQDMDHENMFWYRQDPGLGLRLIYFSYDVKMKEKGDIPEGYSVSREKKERFSLILESASTNQTSMYLCASSFITDVYTQYFGPGTRLTVL.

V usage is TRBV4-3 and J usage is TRBJ2-7; D remains unclear. The CDR3 runs to 13 residues. V was pared by 0 bases and J by 6 bases, with 9 bases between. Germline lookup yields CDR1 LGHNA and CDR2 YSLEER. The CDR3 region has the DNA TGCGCCAGCAGCCAAGATGTGAGAGGCGAGCAGTACTTC. Protein product: CASSQDVRGEQYF.

This clone was recorded once. The CDR3 loop reads CASSLLGQGISDTQYF. The DNA for the CDR3 is TGTGCCAGCAGCTTACTAGGACAGGGTATCTCAGATACGCAGTATTTT. The chain has TRBV7-8 and TRBJ2-3; TRBD1 matches at 8 bases. V lost 2 bases, J lost 4 bases, and 8 bases stayed unmatched. The CDR3 has 16 residues. Germline lookup yields CDR1 SGHVS and CDR2 FQNEAQ.

This clone was recorded once. The chain carries TRBV5-6 and TRBJ2-7, with D hard to call. The CDR3 sequence is 13 residues long. CDR1 SGHDT and CDR2 YYEEEE come from the germline V gene. The ends were cut back, 1 base at V and 1 base at J, with 6 bases in the middle. CDR3 bases: TGTGCCAGCAGCTTGTCTGAGTCCTACGAGCAGTACTTC. Protein sequence: CASSLSESYEQYF.

The chain is built from TRBV10-2 and TRBJ1-2; TRBD1 aligns across 7 bases. The length of the CDR3 is 12 residues. The junction had 5 bases not matched to a gene; V was cut back by 9 bases and J by 4 bases. Per germline, CDR1 WSHSY and CDR2 SAAADI. The CDR3 loop reads CASFDRAYGYTF. The CDR3 nucleotides read TGCGCCAGTTTTGACAGGGCCTATGGCTACACCTTC.

The chain joins TRBV28 to TRBJ2-7; D remains ambiguous. The CDR3 length is 14 residues. Trimming shortened V by 4 bases and J by 2 bases, and 12 bases separated the two germline ends. CDR1 and CDR2 (germline): MDHEN, SYDVKM. The CDR3, as DNA: TGTGCCAGCAGTTACGGCGACGTGACCTACGAGCAGTACTTC. Translated: CASSYGDVTYEQYF.

Comments on this clone: At one boundary the junction diverges from the germline segment, which might be a read error. Different DNA sequences within this sample yield the same CDR3. The chain joins TRBV4-1 to TRBJ2-7, with D uncertain. The CDR3 has 14 amino acids. CDR1 is MGHRA, CDR2 YSYEKL, per germline. Here the CDR3 DNA reads TGTGCCAGCAGCCAAGATCCAGGCTCCTACGAGCAGTACTTC. Translation: CASSQDPGSYEQYF.

The chain links TRBV5-5 to TRBJ2-7; 7 bases agree with TRBD1. From germline, CDR1 is SGHKS and CDR2 YYEKEE (reference sequence). The CDR3 is made up of 16 amino acids. V was pared by 1 base and J by 2 bases, with 9 bases of the junction left unmatched. The CDR3 loop is CASSLPQTGDPYEQYF. In nucleotides, the CDR3 is TGTGCCAGCAGCTTGCCCCAAACAGGGGACCCCTACGAGCAGTACTTC.

The sample holds one count of this clone. The chain joins TRBV28 to TRBJ2-7, with TRBD2 as a possible D gene (7 bases). This CDR3 is built from 17 residues. V was clipped by 6 bases and J by 1 base, with 22 bases between them. Germline CDR1 is MDHEN and CDR2 is SYDVKM. In nucleotides, the CDR3 is TGTGCCAGCAGCCTAGGGGCGCGGGGGCTCACATCCTACGAGCAGTACTTC. This gives the protein CASSLGARGLTSYEQYF.

Note on this clone: This sample also contains other DNA sequences that code for the same CDR3. The rearrangement links TRBV7-9 to TRBJ1-1, with TRBD1 matching 8 bases. V lost 4 bases and J lost 1; bases outside the gene matches: 5. Germline values: CDR1 SEHNR, CDR2 FQNEAQ (reference sequence). The CDR3 consists of 15 residues. The DNA of the CDR3 is TGTGCCAGCAGCTCCCCGGGGACAGGGAACACTGAAGCTTTCTTT. Its protein is CASSSPGTGNTEAFF. Complete variable domain (other parts from reference TRBV7-9 and TRBJ1-1): DTGVSQNPRHKITKRGQNVTFRCDPISEHNRLYWYRQTLGQGPEFLTYFQNEAQLEKSRLLSDRFSAERPKGSFSTLEIQRTEQGDSAMYLCASSSPGTGNTEAFFGQGTRLTVV.